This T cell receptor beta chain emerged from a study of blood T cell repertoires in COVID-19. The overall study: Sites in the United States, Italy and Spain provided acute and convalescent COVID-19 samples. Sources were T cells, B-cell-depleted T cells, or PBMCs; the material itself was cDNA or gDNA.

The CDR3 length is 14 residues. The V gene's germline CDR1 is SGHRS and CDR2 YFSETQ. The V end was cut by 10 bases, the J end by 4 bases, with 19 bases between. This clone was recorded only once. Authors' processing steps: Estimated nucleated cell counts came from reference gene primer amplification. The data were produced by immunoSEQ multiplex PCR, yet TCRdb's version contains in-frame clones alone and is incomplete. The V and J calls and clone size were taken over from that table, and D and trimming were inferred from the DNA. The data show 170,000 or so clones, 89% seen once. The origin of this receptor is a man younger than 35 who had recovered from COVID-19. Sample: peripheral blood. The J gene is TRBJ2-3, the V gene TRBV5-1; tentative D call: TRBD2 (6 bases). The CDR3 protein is CASGSSEVADTQYF. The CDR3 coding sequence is TGCGCCTCTGGGTCTAGCGAGGTGGCAGATACGCAGTATTTT. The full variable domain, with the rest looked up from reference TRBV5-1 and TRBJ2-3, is KAGVTQTPRYLIKTRGQQVTLSCSPISGHRSVSWYQQTPGQGLQFLFEYFSETQRNKGNFPGRFSGRQFSNSRSEMNVSTLELGDSALYLCASGSSEVADTQYFGPGTRLTVL.